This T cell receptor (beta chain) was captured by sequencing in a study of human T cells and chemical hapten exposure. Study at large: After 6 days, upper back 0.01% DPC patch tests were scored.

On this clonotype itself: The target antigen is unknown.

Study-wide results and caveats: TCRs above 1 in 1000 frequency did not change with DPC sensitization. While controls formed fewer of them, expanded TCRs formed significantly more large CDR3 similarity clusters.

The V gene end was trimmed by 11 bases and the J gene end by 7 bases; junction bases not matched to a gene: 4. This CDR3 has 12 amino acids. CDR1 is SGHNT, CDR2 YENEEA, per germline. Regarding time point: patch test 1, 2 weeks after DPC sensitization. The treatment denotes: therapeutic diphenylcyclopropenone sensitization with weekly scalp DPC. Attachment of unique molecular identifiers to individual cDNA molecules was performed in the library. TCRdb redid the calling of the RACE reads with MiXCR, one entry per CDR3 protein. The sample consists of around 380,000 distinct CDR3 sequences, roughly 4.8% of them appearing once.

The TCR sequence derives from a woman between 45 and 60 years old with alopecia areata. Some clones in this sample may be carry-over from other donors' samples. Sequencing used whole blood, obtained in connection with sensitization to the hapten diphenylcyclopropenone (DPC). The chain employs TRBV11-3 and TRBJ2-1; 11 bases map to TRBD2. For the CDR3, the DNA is TGTGCCGGGAGACTAGCGGGGAATGAGCAGTTCTTC. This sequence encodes CAGRLAGNEQFF.